This TCR beta chain is drawn from a study of post-analysis software for immune sequencing data. Turning to the study itself: Recorded subtypes: relapsing-remitting, secondary progressive, progressive-relapsing; some patients unannotated. General study results and limits: Five or six TRBV segments appeared more often in patients than in controls, and TRBV5-6, TRBV5-1 and TRBV20-1 were among these.

This CDR3 comprises 13 residues. V dropped 8 bases and J dropped 11; count of bases not matched to a gene: 14. CDR1 is SQVTM and CDR2 is ANQGSEA in the germline V gene. This clonotype appeared a few times. As yet, its antigen is unknown. The TCR beta cDNA libraries carried unique molecular identifiers. Around 450,000 cDNA molecules were recovered from an input of about 0.9 to 11 million T cells. TCRdb reanalysed the PCR reads using MiXCR and keeps one entry per CDR3 protein. Of 650,000 to 900,000 distinct CDR3 sequences in the sample, approximately 44% were seen once. The receptor was derived from a girl aged 5-17 years with multiple sclerosis. The specimen sequenced was blood. The chain recombines TRBV29-1 with TRBJ2-5, with 10 bases matching TRBD1. CDR3 region: CSLISGQGNEQYF. CDR3 DNA sequence: TGCAGCCTCATATCGGGACAGGGGAATGAGCAGTACTTC.